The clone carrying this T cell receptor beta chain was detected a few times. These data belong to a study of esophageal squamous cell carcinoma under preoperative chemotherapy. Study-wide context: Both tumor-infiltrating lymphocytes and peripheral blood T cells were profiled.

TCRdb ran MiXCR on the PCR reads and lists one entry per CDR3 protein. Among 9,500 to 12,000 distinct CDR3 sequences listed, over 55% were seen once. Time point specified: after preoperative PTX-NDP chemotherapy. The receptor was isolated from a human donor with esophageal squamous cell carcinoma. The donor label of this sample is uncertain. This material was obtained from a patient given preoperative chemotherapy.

The chain's CDR3 is CASSDMSGINEQFF. The CDR3 DNA is TGTGCCAGCAGCGACATGAGCGGGATAAATGAGCAGTTCTTC. The chain employs TRBV6-1 and TRBJ2-1; 7 nucleotides agree with TRBD2. This CDR3 has 14 amino acids. With 6 bases clipped from V and 7 bases from J, the junction kept 9 bases outside the gene matches. Germline loops: CDR1 MNHNS, CDR2 SASEGT.